The 18 T cell receptor beta chains listed next were all sequenced from one sample in a study of CXCR3-negative and CXCR3-positive naive CD8 T cells. 5' RACE with UMI labels generated the TRB cDNA libraries. With the 5' RACE reads reprocessed, TCRdb shows one record per CDR3 protein and no DNA. The sample's table shows around 81,000 distinct CDR3 sequences. Material: naive CXCR3- CD8+ T cells from blood. Subset indicated: CD45RO-CCR7+CD27+CD95- naive CD8+ T cells lacking CXCR3 (TNR3-). The receptors derive from a human donor in good health. Some clones in this sample may be carry-over from other donors' samples.

The V call is TRBV28, the J call TRBJ1-1. The CDR3 extends over 14 amino acids. CDR1 MDHEN and CDR2 SYDVKM come from the germline V gene. CDR3 region: CASSLYQRDTEAFF.

The chain joins TRBV9 to TRBJ2-7; absent DNA, TCRdb's TRBD1 call cannot be checked. The germline gives CDR1 SGDLS, CDR2 YYNGEE. The CDR3 runs 14 residues. The CDR3 is CASSVGGGTYEQYF. The full variable domain, its missing parts supplied by reference TRBV9 and TRBJ2-7, is DSGVTQTPKHLITATGQRVTLRCSPRSGDLSVYWYQQSLDQGLQFLIQYYNGEERAKGNILERFSAQQFPDLHSELNLSSLELGDSALYFCASSVGGGTYEQYFGPGTRLTVT.

This sequence joins TRBV21-1 and TRBJ1-1; with no DNA, the TCRdb D assignment of TRBD1 cannot be verified. TRBV21-1 is reported as a pseudogene. This CDR3 is built from 14 residues. The CDR3 protein is CASRGNRANTEAFF.

The chain links TRBV20-1 to TRBJ2-4; the TCRdb D gene call, TRBD1, has no DNA to confirm it. Germline-derived CDR1 and CDR2 are DFQATT and SNEGSKA (reference sequence). The CDR3 is made up of 15 amino acids. CDR3 sequence reads: CSARDRDNAKNIQYF.

This chain uses TRBV29-1 with TRBJ2-7. Germline CDR1 is SQVTM and CDR2 is ANQGSEA. This CDR3 has 11 residues. The CDR3 is CSVLGNYEQYF.

The chain is built from TRBV2 and TRBJ2-7; TCRdb picks TRBD1, but there is no DNA to check that call. The CDR3 sequence is 17 residues long. The germline CDR1 and CDR2 sequences are SNHLY and FYNNEI. The chain's CDR3 is CASSDPRGGDSPYEQYF.

V and J are TRBV29-1 and TRBJ2-7. The CDR3 consists of 11 residues. CDR1 and CDR2 (germline): SQVTM, ANQGSEA. The CDR3 region is CSVEERYEQYF.

The chain uses TRBV15 and TRBJ2-6; TCRdb's D call of TRBD1 is untestable without DNA. CDR1 and CDR2 from the germline V gene are LNHNV and YYDKDF (reference sequence). This CDR3 region has 19 residues. This chain's CDR3 is CATSPWTGGGPSGANVLTF.

V gene TRBV7-9 combines with J gene TRBJ1-1; the D call of TRBD1 rests on TCRdb alone, since no DNA is present to check it. CDR1 is SEHNR and CDR2 is FQNEAQ in the germline V gene (reference sequence). CDR3 size: 14 residues. This CDR3 reads CASSLVLGHDEAFF.

The chain carries TRBV16 and TRBJ2-7; TCRdb picks TRBD1, but there is no DNA to check that call. Germline V gene sequence: CDR1 KGHSY, CDR2 FQNENV. The CDR3 contains 14 residues. CDR3 sequence: CASSQFPRGDEQYF.

The V and J genes are TRBV15 and TRBJ2-1; TCRdb reports TRBD1, a call that lacks DNA to check it against. The CDR3 runs 14 residues. Germline V gene lookup returns CDR1 LNHNV and CDR2 YYDKDF (reference sequence). CDR3 loop: CATNLPVEGNEQFF.

The CDR3 spells CASSLGGEDTEAFF. V usage is TRBV7-6 and J usage is TRBJ1-1. Germline V gene lookup returns CDR1 SGHVS and CDR2 FNYEAQ. CDR3 length equals 14 residues.

This chain joins TRBV3-1 and TRBJ2-7; TCRdb's D gene call, TRBD2, goes unchecked for lack of DNA. CDR3 length: 14 amino acids. Germline V lookup: CDR1 LGHDT, CDR2 YNNKEL (reference sequence). The CDR3: CASSPRLVIYEQYF.

This rearrangement joins TRBV29-1 to TRBJ1-1; there is no DNA to check the TCRdb D call of TRBD1. This CDR3 has 11 residues. Germline V gene sequence: CDR1 SQVTM, CDR2 ANQGSEA. The CDR3 here is CSVMIQGEAFF.

V and J are TRBV4-2 and TRBJ2-1. This CDR3 has 13 residues. Per the germline V gene, CDR1 is LGHNA and CDR2 is YNFKEQ. CDR3 loop: CASSHGARAEQFF.

The chain couples TRBV28 to TRBJ2-7; the TCRdb call, TRBD1, lacks DNA for checking. CDR3 length: 14 residues. Per the germline V gene, CDR1 is MDHEN and CDR2 is SYDVKM. This CDR3 reads CASSRWGGPYEQYF.

The chain uses TRBV28 and TRBJ2-7. There are 11 residues in the CDR3. Per the germline V gene, CDR1 is MDHEN and CDR2 is SYDVKM. This chain's CDR3 is CASSPAYEQYF.

This chain links TRBV5-1 with TRBJ2-1; absent DNA, TCRdb's TRBD1 call cannot be checked. The CDR3 sequence is 15 residues long. Per germline, CDR1 SGHRS and CDR2 YFSETQ. The CDR3 loop is CASSFSGGLYNEQFF.